This TCR beta chain is from a study of CD8+ T cells in alopecia areata. Study-level results: Tissue-resident alphabeta T cells belonging to normal skin likewise get sequenced within scalp specimens. Only one nonresponder was present, which leaves the link between baseline CD8+ expansion and response uncertain.

The CDR3 covers 14 residues. Germline V lookup: CDR1 SGHRS, CDR2 YFSETQ. Trimming took off 1 base at V and 5 bases at J, with 13 bases between the two ends. Reverse transcription of extracted RNA yielded cDNA, which provided the sequencing template. TCRdb's copy holds only in-frame clones and misses some; the assay was immunoSEQ multiplex PCR. The profile covers more than 100,000 clones, with 85% to 90% appearing a single time and more than 9.5% taken by the ten largest. Treatment in this sample: oral pan-JAK inhibitor, 5-10 mg twice daily. To note about this clone: The antigen is unknown.

The sequencing used CD8+ T cells sorted from blood, collected between weeks 30 and 35, from a patient treated with tofacitinib. The origin of this receptor is a human donor with alopecia areata. J is TRBJ2-7 and V is TRBV5-1; D uncertain. CDR3 in amino acids: CASSLRIGPDEQYF. CDR3 bases: TGCGCCAGCAGCTTGAGGATTGGCCCCGACGAGCAGTACTTC. The full variable domain, its missing parts supplied by reference TRBV5-1 and TRBJ2-7, is KAGVTQTPRYLIKTRGQQVTLSCSPISGHRSVSWYQQTPGQGLQFLFEYFSETQRNKGNFPGRFSGRQFSNSRSEMNVSTLELGDSALYLCASSLRIGPDEQYFGPGTRLTVT.